Following are 12 T cell receptor beta chains from one sample sequenced in a study of cytomegalovirus exposure and HLA in healthy donors (dated by TCRdb to between 2016 and 2019). The library was produced with the immunoSEQ multiplex PCR assay. TCRdb stores this immuneACCESS table with in-frame sequences only. Part of the clones is absent; in the studies checked, under half of the shortfall reflects unresolved V genes, and no reason is known for the rest. The sample table holds about 250,000 clones, of which 80% to 90% were seen once. The top ten hold approximately 2.5% of the sample. Sequenced input: PBMCs. The receptors stem from a man between 18 and 29 years old in good health and CMV-seronegative.

This clone was observed a single time. V and J are TRBV28 and TRBJ2-7, with TRBD1 matching 7 bases. CDR1 MDHEN and CDR2 SYDVKM come from the germline V gene. The CDR3 loop spans 15 amino acids. V trimming: 6 bases; J trimming: 3 bases; junction bases outside the gene matches: 11. CDR3 residues: CASRDPGQSFYEQYF. CDR3 DNA: TGTGCCAGCAGGGATCCGGGACAGTCTTTCTACGAGCAGTACTTC.

The V and J genes are TRBV19 and TRBJ2-3, with 8 bases identical to TRBD2. The CDR3 contains 15 residues. V gave up 5 bases and J gave up 3 bases; unmatched junction bases: 7. CDR1 and CDR2 (germline): LNHDA, SQIVND (reference sequence). CDR3 nucleotides: TGTGCCAGTAGTGCGAGCGGGAGATCAACAGATACGCAGTATTTT. Translated, it gives CASSASGRSTDTQYF.

The gene calls are TRBV4-1 and TRBJ2-7; D might be TRBD2 (6 bases). This CDR3 has 14 residues. V shed 5 bases and J shed 3 bases, with 14 bases lying between them. Per the germline V gene, CDR1 is MGHRA and CDR2 is YSYEKL. DNA for the CDR3: TGCGCCAGCAGCGCCAAGATTAGCGGCTACGAGCAGTACTTC. Protein sequence: CASSAKISGYEQYF.

This chain joins TRBV6-1 and TRBJ1-6; D remains ambiguous. V was pared by 2 bases and J by 5 bases, with 7 bases between. The CDR3 length is 14 residues. The germline CDR1 and CDR2 sequences are MNHNS and SASEGT. The CDR3 region is CASSEPGDNSPLHF. The CDR3, as DNA: TGTGCCAGCAGTGAACCCGGGGATAATTCACCCCTCCACTTT.

This chain uses TRBV5-1 with TRBJ2-2; TRBD2 aligns across 11 bases. After removal of 4 bases from V and 2 bases from J, the junction contained 7 bases not matched to a gene. The CDR3 contains 17 residues. Germline-derived CDR1 and CDR2 are SGHRS and YFSETQ. CDR3 DNA: TGCGCCAGCAGCGCGAAACTAGCGGGGGAAAACACCGGGGAGCTGTTTTTT. Its protein product is CASSAKLAGENTGELFF.

V and J are TRBV5-1 and TRBJ2-2; possible D gene TRBD1, 6 bases. Germline V gene lookup returns CDR1 SGHRS and CDR2 YFSETQ. Trimming removed 2 bases from V and 4 bases from J, with 12 bases in between. This CDR3 region has 15 residues. CDR3 loop: CASSFRQVPTGELFF. The CDR3 DNA reads as TGCGCCAGCAGCTTCCGACAGGTTCCCACCGGGGAGCTGTTTTTT. Full variable domain (rest looked up from reference TRBV5-1 and TRBJ2-2): KAGVTQTPRYLIKTRGQQVTLSCSPISGHRSVSWYQQTPGQGLQFLFEYFSETQRNKGNFPGRFSGRQFSNSRSEMNVSTLELGDSALYLCASSFRQVPTGELFFGEGSRLTVL.

The V gene is TRBV30, the J gene TRBJ1-1; D gene uncertain. The V end was cut by 0 bases, the J end by 1 base, with 6 bases between. CDR3 length equals 13 residues. In germline, CDR1 is GTSNPN, CDR2 SVGIG (reference sequence). The CDR3 DNA reads TGTGCCTGGAGTGTACTAGCGAACACTGAAGCTTTCTTT. Amino acids: CAWSVLANTEAFF.

The chain joins TRBV19 to TRBJ2-7; 12 bases map to TRBD2. The length of the CDR3 is 13 residues. V lost 8 bases, J lost 2 bases, and 1 base stayed unmatched. The germline CDR1 and CDR2 sequences are LNHDA and SQIVND (reference sequence). The CDR3 bases are TGTGCCAGTCGGACTAGCGGGACCTACGAGCAGTACTTC. Amino acids: CASRTSGTYEQYF. The whole variable domain, remainder taken from reference TRBV19 and TRBJ2-7, is DGGITQSPKYLFRKEGQNVTLSCEQNLNHDAMYWYRQDPGQGLRLIYYSQIVNDFQKGDIAEGYSVSREKKESFPLTVTSAQKNPTAFYLCASRTSGTYEQYFGPGTRLTVT.

The chain employs TRBV5-1 and TRBJ2-3; maybe TRBD2 (6 bases). The V end lost 3 bases, the J end lost 2 bases, and 10 bases lay between the germline ends. The V gene's germline CDR1 is SGHRS and CDR2 YFSETQ. The CDR3 length is 14 residues. This chain's CDR3 is CASSSGTATDTQYF. The CDR3, as DNA: TGCGCCAGCAGCTCCGGGACTGCCACAGATACGCAGTATTTT.

The V and J genes are TRBV7-9 and TRBJ2-7, with D perhaps TRBD1 (6 bases). Looked up from germline, CDR1 is SEHNR and CDR2 is FQNEAQ (reference sequence). This CDR3 region has 12 residues. The V end lost 5 bases, the J end lost 7 bases, and 12 bases lay between the germline ends. The CDR3 region is CASSLERGEQYF. CDR3 bases: TGTGCCAGCAGCCTGGAGAGGGGGGAGCAGTACTTC. Full variable domain (missing parts from reference TRBV7-9 and TRBJ2-7): DTGVSQNPRHKITKRGQNVTFRCDPISEHNRLYWYRQTLGQGPEFLTYFQNEAQLEKSRLLSDRFSAERPKGSFSTLEIQRTEQGDSAMYLCASSLERGEQYFGPGTRLTVT.

The V call is TRBV5-4, the J call TRBJ2-7; no reliable D call. Germline assignment: CDR1 SGHNT and CDR2 YYREEE (reference sequence). Trimming shortened V by 1 base and J by 0 bases, and 11 bases separated the two germline ends. The CDR3 totals 15 residues. The CDR3 sequence is CASSLYSRNSYEQYF. The CDR3 region has the DNA TGTGCCAGCAGCTTGTACTCGCGGAACTCCTACGAGCAGTACTTC.

The chain has TRBV6-5 and TRBJ2-7; 7 bases line up with TRBD1. The CDR3 totals 15 residues. The J segment lost 4 bases and the V segment lost 5 bases, leaving 11 bases of the junction unmatched. Per the germline V gene, CDR1 is MNHEY and CDR2 is SVGAGI. The CDR3 nucleotides read TGTGCCAGCAGTCGATACCGGGACAGTTCGTACGAGCAGTACTTC. This codes for CASSRYRDSSYEQYF.